The rows below give T cell receptor beta chains drawn from one sample of a study of a mutant IDH1 vaccine in newly diagnosed glioma. Repertoires were generated with immunoSEQ multiplex PCR, while TCRdb's copy carries only in-frame clones and drops some. This table has about 25,000 clones, over 75% appearing once. These receptors are not linked to any known antigen. Source: PBMCs, taken from a glioma patient whose treatment included an IDH1 peptide vaccine. The receptors derive from a woman between 18 and 29 years old with glioma. CDR3s include the opening cysteine and the closing phenylalanine or tryptophan. The order of the fields is CDR3 protein, CDR3 DNA, V gene, clone size, D gene, J gene. D genes are given only for firm matches. For some rows the clone size is stated as once, few or many, or as a class when expanded; others skip it.

CASSPGGDNEQFF | TGTGCCAGCAGCCCCGGGGGGGACAATGAGCAGTTCTTC | TRBV7-9 | NA | TRBD2 | TRBJ2-1
CSVESDRAIGLGNEQFF | TGCAGCGTTGAATCGGACAGGGCTATAGGGTTAGGGAATGAGCAGTTCTTC | TRBV29-1 | NA | TRBD1 | TRBJ2-1
CASSDRDHPYQETQYF | TGTGCCAGCAGTGACCGGGACCACCCCTACCAAGAGACCCAGTACTTC | TRBV28 | NA | NA | TRBJ2-5
CASYVERVGSAEAFF | TGCGCCAGCTACGTGGAGAGGGTAGGGAGTGCTGAAGCTTTCTTT | TRBV5-1 | NA | NA | TRBJ1-1
CASSGTGNAINYGYTF | TGTGCCAGCAGCGGTACTGGGAACGCAATTAACTATGGCTACACCTTC | TRBV25-1 | NA | NA | TRBJ1-2
CASSLAGGHGNTEAFF | TGCGCCAGCAGCTTGGCTGGGGGACATGGGAACACTGAAGCTTTCTTT | TRBV5-1 | NA | NA | TRBJ1-1
CASSDPGPNQPQHF | TGTGCCAGCAGTGATCCGGGGCCCAATCAGCCCCAGCATTTT | TRBV6-4 | NA | NA | TRBJ1-5
CASRLGEATEAFF | TGTGCCAGCAGACTGGGGGAGGCCACTGAAGCTTTCTTT | TRBV2 | few | NA | TRBJ1-1
CASSIRVGNTEAFF | TGTGCCAGTAGTATCCGGGTGGGGAACACTGAAGCTTTCTTT | TRBV19 | few | NA | TRBJ1-1
CASRPAATNTGELFF | TGTGCCAGCAGGCCGGCAGCCACAAACACCGGGGAGCTGTTTTTT | TRBV6-5 | NA | NA | TRBJ2-2
CASSIPGFPYEQYF | TGTGCCAGTAGTATTCCCGGGTTCCCCTACGAGCAGTACTTC | TRBV19 | NA | NA | TRBJ2-7
CASSLDGLSGANVLTF | TGTGCCAGCAGCTTAGATGGGCTCTCTGGGGCCAACGTCCTGACTTTC | TRBV7-9 | NA | NA | TRBJ2-6
CASSGQGNNQPQHF | TGTGCCAGCAGTGGCCAGGGGAACAATCAGCCCCAGCATTTT | TRBV5-8 | NA | NA | TRBJ1-5
CASSSALAGGWGYQETQYF | TGTGCCAGCAGCTCCGCACTAGCGGGAGGTTGGGGGTACCAAGAGACCCAGTACTTC | TRBV7-2 | NA | TRBD2 | TRBJ2-5
CASSNKNTEAFF | TGTGCCAGCAGCAACAAGAACACTGAAGCTTTCTTT | TRBV7-9 | NA | NA | TRBJ1-1
CASSHSATGESYEQYF | TGCGCCAGCAGCCATTCGGCCACAGGGGAGTCCTACGAGCAGTACTTC | TRBV4-3 | NA | TRBD1 | TRBJ2-7
CASSLTGLGETQYF | TGTGCCAGCAGCTTAACGGGCTTGGGGGAGACCCAGTACTTC | TRBV7-8 | NA | NA | TRBJ2-5
CASSLYSYNEQFF | TGTGCCAGCAGTTTGTACTCGTACAATGAGCAGTTCTTC | TRBV6-1 | NA | NA | TRBJ2-1
CASRLGETQYF | TGTGCCAGCAGACTAGGAGAGACCCAGTACTTC | TRBV2 | NA | NA | TRBJ2-5
CASSSPGQGYEQYF | TGTGCCAGCAGCTCTCCGGGACAGGGCTACGAGCAGTACTTC | TRBV5-4 | NA | TRBD1 | TRBJ2-7
CAIRKLQENTEAFF | TGTGCCATCAGGAAACTACAGGAGAACACTGAAGCTTTCTTT | TRBV10-3 | once | NA | TRBJ1-1
CASSDFSMNQPQHF | TGTGCCAGCAGTGATTTTTCGATGAATCAGCCCCAGCATTTT | TRBV25-1 | NA | NA | TRBJ1-5